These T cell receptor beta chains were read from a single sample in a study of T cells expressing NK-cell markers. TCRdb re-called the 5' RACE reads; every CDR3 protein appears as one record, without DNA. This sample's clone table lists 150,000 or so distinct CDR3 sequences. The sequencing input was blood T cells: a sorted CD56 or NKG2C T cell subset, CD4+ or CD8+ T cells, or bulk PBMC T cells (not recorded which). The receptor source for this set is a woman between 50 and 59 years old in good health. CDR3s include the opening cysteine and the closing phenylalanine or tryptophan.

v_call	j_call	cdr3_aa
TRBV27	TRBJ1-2	CASSLVARWVYGYTF
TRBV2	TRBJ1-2	CASSEGGRQPINYGYTF
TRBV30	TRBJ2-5	CAWSLAGTETQYF
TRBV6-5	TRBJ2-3	CASSYSARRYTDTQYF
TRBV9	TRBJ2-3	CASSVAGQGADTQYF
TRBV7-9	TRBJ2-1	CASVGTSGSSEQFF
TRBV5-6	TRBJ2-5	CASSVVGPRETQYF
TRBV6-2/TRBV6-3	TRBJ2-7	CASSLAGGSYEQYF
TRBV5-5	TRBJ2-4	CASSLAGRQNIQYF
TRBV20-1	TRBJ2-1	CSAITSGRLYNEQFF
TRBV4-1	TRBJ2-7	CASSQIASRTYEQYF
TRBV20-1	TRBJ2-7	CSAKIAGGTIYEQYF
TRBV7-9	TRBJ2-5	CASSSPAGGKETQYF
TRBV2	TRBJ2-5	CASRNLTGAETQYF
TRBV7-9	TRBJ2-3	CASSLSQELTQYF
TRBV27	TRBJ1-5	CASSYTHSNQPQHF
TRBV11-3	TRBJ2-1	CASSLDPGHNEQFF
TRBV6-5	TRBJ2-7	CASRDPGLAENYEQYF
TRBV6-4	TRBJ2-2	CATRQGVNTGELFF
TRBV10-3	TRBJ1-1	CAISERGLGTEAFF
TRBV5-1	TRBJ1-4	CASSLAGTGGEKLFF
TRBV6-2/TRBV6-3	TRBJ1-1	CASAGTLNTEAFF
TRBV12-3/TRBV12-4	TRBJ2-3	CASRSGGDTQYF
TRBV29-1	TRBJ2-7	CSVEIRGGLHEQYF
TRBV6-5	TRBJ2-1	CASRFHGQVLIEQFF
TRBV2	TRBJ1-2	CASSEAPDNLYGYTF
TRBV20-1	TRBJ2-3	CSAHGSDTDTQYF
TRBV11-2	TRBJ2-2	CASSSIAGMNTGELFF
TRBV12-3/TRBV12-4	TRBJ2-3	CASSAGLAGYRTDTQYF
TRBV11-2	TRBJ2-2	CASRDRGPPNTGELFF
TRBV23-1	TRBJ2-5	CASKQGSPGVVETQYF
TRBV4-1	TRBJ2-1	CASSQVELGDNEQFF
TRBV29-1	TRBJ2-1	CSGSSGTSGNEQFF
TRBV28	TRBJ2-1	CASRQTGSAYNEQFF
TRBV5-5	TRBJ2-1	CASYAFSGGWYNEQFF
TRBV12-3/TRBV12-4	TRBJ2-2	CASSISDRDGTGELFF
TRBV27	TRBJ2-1	CASRSRAGYNEQFF
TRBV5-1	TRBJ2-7	CASSLVPGQGYEQYF
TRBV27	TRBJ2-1	CASSFAPIPYNEQFF
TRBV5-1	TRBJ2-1	CASSLRSAGGPSSYNEQFF
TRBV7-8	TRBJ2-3	CASSPGLAGDTQYF
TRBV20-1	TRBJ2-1	CSARDGQAYNEQFF
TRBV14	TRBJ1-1	CASSQEPRGANTEAFF
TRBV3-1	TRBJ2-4	CASSQRQEKNIQYF
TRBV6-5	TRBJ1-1	CASSYVADGPEAFF
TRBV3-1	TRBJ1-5	CASSQDPTGGQPQHF
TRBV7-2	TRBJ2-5	CASSFWGRPQETQYF
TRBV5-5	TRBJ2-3	CASSLDGIPTDTQYF
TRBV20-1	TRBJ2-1	CSAQFSDYEQFF